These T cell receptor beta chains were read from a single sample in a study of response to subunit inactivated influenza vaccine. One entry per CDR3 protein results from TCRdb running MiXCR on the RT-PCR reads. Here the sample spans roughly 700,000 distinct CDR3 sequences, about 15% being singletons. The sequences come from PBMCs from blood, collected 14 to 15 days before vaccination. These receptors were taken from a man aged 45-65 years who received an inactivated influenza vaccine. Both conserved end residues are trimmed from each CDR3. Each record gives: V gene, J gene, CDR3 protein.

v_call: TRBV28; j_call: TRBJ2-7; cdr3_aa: ASSLGGARPYEQY
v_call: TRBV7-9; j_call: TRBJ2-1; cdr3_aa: ASYPPGGHTYNEQF
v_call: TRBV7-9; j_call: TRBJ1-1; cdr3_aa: ASSLAMGGEGTEAF
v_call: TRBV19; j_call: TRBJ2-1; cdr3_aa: ASSIRLAPSLFNEQF
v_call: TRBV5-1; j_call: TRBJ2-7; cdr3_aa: ASSRRQPSYEQY
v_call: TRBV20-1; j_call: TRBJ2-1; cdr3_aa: SARSGLAGYNEQF
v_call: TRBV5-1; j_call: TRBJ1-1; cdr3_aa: ASSPPERGPGTEAF
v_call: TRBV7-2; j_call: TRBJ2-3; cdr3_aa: ASSRTRTGTDTQY
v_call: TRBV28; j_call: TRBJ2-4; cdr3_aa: ASSLSVYLAKNIQY
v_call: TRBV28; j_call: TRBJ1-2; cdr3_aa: ASNLGAHYGYT
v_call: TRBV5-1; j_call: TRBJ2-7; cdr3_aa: ASSPSPGEQY
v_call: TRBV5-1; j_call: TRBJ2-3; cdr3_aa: ASSLMDSTDTQY
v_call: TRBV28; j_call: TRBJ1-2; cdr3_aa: ASSSYRDSSNYGYT
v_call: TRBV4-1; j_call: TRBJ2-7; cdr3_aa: ASSQDPRGATYEQY
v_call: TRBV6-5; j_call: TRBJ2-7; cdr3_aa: ASSYAGTGSSYEQY
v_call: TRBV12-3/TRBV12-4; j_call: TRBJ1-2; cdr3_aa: ASSIYAETYGYT
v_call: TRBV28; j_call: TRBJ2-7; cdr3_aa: ASSLFRATAYEQY
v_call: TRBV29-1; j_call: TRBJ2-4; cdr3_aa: SVEAGVGRSGFQY
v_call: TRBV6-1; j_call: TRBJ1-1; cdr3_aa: ATYGGNTEAF
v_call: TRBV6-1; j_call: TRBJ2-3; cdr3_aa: ASSERGADTQY
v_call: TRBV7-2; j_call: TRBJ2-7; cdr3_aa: ASSLGGPVPGHEQY
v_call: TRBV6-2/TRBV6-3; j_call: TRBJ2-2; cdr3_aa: ASSFRLASGELF
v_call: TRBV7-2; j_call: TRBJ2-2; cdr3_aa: ASRRQANTGELF
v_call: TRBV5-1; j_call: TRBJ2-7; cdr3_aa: ASSSIQADHEQY
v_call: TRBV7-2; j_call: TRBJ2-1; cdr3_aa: ASSLDPGAAWV
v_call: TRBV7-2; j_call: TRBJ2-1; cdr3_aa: ASSTRGNNEQF
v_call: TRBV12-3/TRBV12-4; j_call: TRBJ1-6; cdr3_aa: ASSYRRDNSPLH
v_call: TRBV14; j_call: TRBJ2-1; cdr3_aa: ASSQDYGRAFNEQF
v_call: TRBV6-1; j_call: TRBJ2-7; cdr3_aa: ASRTPGQIYEQY
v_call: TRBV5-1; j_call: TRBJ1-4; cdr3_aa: ASSFPGGDEKLF
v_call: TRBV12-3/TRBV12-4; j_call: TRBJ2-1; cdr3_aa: ARSTTGGGNEQF
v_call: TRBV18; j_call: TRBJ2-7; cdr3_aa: ASSPSRYEQY
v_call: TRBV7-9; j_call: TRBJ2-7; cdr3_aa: ASSLDTARTEQY
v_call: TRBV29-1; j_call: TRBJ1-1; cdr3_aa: SGMDRERGEAF
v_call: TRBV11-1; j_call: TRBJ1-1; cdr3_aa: ASGILNTEAF
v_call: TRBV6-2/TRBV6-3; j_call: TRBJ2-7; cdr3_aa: ASSYSITGGSDEQY
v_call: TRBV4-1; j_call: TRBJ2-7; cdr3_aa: ASSQFVGSRGEQY
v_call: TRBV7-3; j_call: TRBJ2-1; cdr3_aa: ASSSGAGNNEQF
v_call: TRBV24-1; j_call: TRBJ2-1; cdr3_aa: ATSDRTDPPLWF
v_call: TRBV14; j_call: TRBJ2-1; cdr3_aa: ASKGLAGPNEQF
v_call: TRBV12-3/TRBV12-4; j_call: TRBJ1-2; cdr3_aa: ASSFEGLYGYT
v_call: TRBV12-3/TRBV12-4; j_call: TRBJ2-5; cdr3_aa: ASSAGSGTQY
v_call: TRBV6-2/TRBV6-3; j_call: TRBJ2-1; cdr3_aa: ASSPGQDEQF
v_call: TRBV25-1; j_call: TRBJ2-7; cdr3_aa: ASSDPRTGKVNEQY
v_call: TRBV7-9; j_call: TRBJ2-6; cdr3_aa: ALPGHLSGANVLT
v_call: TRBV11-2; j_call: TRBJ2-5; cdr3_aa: ASSLEYGKKGTQY
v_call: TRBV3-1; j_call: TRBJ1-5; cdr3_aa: ASSQGGVTGNQPQH
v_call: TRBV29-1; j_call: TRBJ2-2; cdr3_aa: SVQHRVEAGELF
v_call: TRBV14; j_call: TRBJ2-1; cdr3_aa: ASSQALPRGGRSNEQF
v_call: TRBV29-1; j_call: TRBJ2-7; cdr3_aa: SVGQGGYEQY
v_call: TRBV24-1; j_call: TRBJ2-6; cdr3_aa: ATSALSRSGANVLT
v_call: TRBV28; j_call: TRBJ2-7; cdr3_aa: ASSFDPGQGTYEQY
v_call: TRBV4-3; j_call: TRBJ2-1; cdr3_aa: ASSQGLAGNNEQF
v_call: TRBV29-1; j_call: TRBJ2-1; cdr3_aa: SVGTQQF